This T cell receptor beta chain stems from a study of T cell responses to AZD1222 COVID-19 vaccine. At the level of the study: It was second doses at about 4 or about 12 weeks that were pooled. Whole-study results and caveats: Possibly, clonal diversity was underestimated; donors were largely white British and included more females. It was only after the peak T cell response that any repertoires were sampled. Spike-specific TCR breadth and depth rose after two AZD1222 doses.

The CDR3 runs 15 residues. V lost 4 bases to trimming and J lost 6 bases, with 16 bases between them. The germline V gene encodes CDR1 MGHRA and CDR2 YSYEKL. Concerning this clone: Its antigen is not known.

The table came from immunoSEQ multiplex PCR; TCRdb's copy has only in-frame clones and leaves some out. The sample has about 130,000 clones, 80% to 90% seen once. Sequencing was performed on peripheral blood, taken on day 0 of AZD1222 vaccination. The clonotype comes from an adult in good health. The rearrangement joins TRBV4-1 to TRBJ2-1; perhaps D is TRBD1 or TRBD2 (5 bases each). CDR3 nucleotide sequence: TGCGCCAGCAGCCCGACCGGGGCAGGGCTCAATGAGCAGTTCTTC. This gives the protein CASSPTGAGLNEQFF.